This paragraph covers one TCR beta chain sequence. Its antigen remains unidentified. No qualities accompany the bases; no much larger clone lies one base away. The germline V gene sets CDR1 to SGHDN and CDR2 to FVKESK. There are 16 amino acids in the CDR3, from cysteine to phenylalanine inclusive. The entry retains the CDR3 DNA only, 48 bases that are in frame from base 1. The junction shows trimming of 4 bases on V and 1 base on J, and the gene matches do not reach 5 bases of it. The library relied on the immunoSEQ multiplex PCR assay. Turning to the authors' computational methods: A statistical classification framework was built to diagnose cytomegalovirus status from the catalog of TCR beta chain sequences. What TCRdb holds here is the immuneACCESS table cut down to in-frame rearrangements. Part of the clones is not present; checked against another copy, under half of the missing clones reflect an unresolved V gene, and the others are unexplained. That table supplies the V and J calls and clone size; D and trimming were determined from the DNA. For this sample the table gives about 280,000 clones, of which approximately 87% were detected only once. The ten largest clones capture approximately 0.94% of the sample.

The donors were included in the validation cohort of 120 subjects, a group kept apart from the roughly 670-subject first cohort. The data belong to a study of cytomegalovirus exposure and HLA in healthy donors (dated 2017 in TCRdb). As for the study more broadly: The roughly 670 repertoires of the first cohort and the 110 or so validation repertoires were produced on the same platform, according to a later analysis. Along with the roughly 700-subject first cohort, a separate validation cohort of roughly 110 different subjects was used. To predict cytomegalovirus infection status, the study brought together high-throughput TCR immunosequencing, statistical association of individual TCRs with disease status, and machine learning. The study aimed to test whether signatures of past pathogen exposure could be identified by cataloging public T cell receptors.

The investigation overall reported the following: A total of around 150 TCR beta chains were listed by the study as associated with cytomegalovirus. The authors suggested that the approach could potentially be extended to other disease states and immunological phenotypes. A later analysis had no HLA typing for the validation cohort, so co-occurrence there was scored across all 130 or so repertoires. Cytomegalovirus status was reported to be diagnosed by the classifier with high specificity and sensitivity in both the original and validation cohorts. A few of the identified cytomegalovirus-associated TCR beta chains were confirmed in vitro to be specific for cytomegalovirus antigens. Of the cluster scores, 90% to 95% were above 0 in a later analysis, which found that TCRs clustered in the first cohort also tended to co-occur in the 90 to 150 validation repertoires. While some public TCRs were present in many individuals, most TCR sequences turned up only very rarely across donors.

Sequences were obtained from PBMCs. The chain is assembled from TRBV14 and TRBJ2-5; TRBD2 agrees with 11 junctional bases. This TCR was recovered from a young woman in good health and CMV-seronegative. The CDR3 region reads CASSLMTSGIQETQYF. Read as DNA, the sequence is TGTGCCAGCAGCCTAATGACTAGCGGGATCCAAGAGACCCAGTACTTC.